Listed here are 7 T cell receptor beta chains from one sample, sequenced in a study of T cells in localized non-small cell lung cancer. The data were produced by immunoSEQ multiplex PCR, yet TCRdb's version contains in-frame clones alone and is incomplete. This sample has roughly 17,000 clones; more than 85% occur once, and the top ten carry under 4.5%. The sequencing here drew on peripheral blood, taken before any cancer treatment. The receptor source for this set is a male donor aged 60 or older with stage II squamous cell lung carcinoma.

This chain's CDR3 is CAFARQGPAYNEQFF. In DNA form, the CDR3 reads TGTGCCTTCGCAAGGCAGGGGCCAGCCTACAATGAGCAGTTCTTC. The genes are TRBV30 and TRBJ2-1, with D perhaps matching TRBD1 (6 bases). Germline loops: CDR1 GTSNPN, CDR2 SVGIG (reference sequence). V gave up 7 bases and J gave up 2 bases, with 18 bases separating them. The CDR3 sequence is 15 residues long. The full variable domain, in which reference TRBV30 and TRBJ2-1 provide the parts outside the CDR3, is SQTIHQWPATLVQPVGSPLSLECTVEGTSNPNLYWYRQAAGRGLQLLFYSVGIGQISSEVPQNLSASRPQDRQFILSSKKLLLSDSGFYLCAFARQGPAYNEQFFGPGTRLTVL.

The chain carries TRBV30 and TRBJ1-1; D perhaps matches TRBD1 (6 bases). Deletions cut 2 bases from V and 4 bases from J, with 14 bases between. Germline V gene lookup returns CDR1 GTSNPN and CDR2 SVGIG (reference sequence). The CDR3 loop spans 14 amino acids. The CDR3 DNA sequence: TGTGCCTGGAGTTGGGGGCAGGCGGCCACTGAAGCTTTCTTT. Translated, it gives CAWSWGQAATEAFF.

The V call is TRBV20-1, the J call TRBJ2-1; D may be TRBD2 (6 bases). V was trimmed by 5 bases and J by 8 bases, leaving 7 bases between them. Germline assignment: CDR1 DFQATT and CDR2 SNEGSKA (reference sequence). CDR3 length: 10 amino acids. Here the CDR3 DNA reads TGCAGTGCTGGGAGGTATGAGCAGTTCTTC. Protein: CSAGRYEQFF.

J is TRBJ2-7 and V is TRBV11-2, with TRBD2 matching over 10 bases. This CDR3 is built from 17 residues. Per the germline V gene, CDR1 is SGHAT and CDR2 is FQNNGV. Trimming at V came to 5 bases and at J to 2 bases, leaving 12 bases not matched to a gene. The CDR3 loop is CASSPRGAAGGPYEQYF. CDR3 in DNA: TGTGCCAGCAGCCCTCGGGGTGCAGCGGGAGGGCCCTACGAGCAGTACTTC.

This sequence joins TRBV5-1 and TRBJ2-5, with D perhaps matching TRBD1 or TRBD2 (5 bases each). The J call may be faulty, since TRBJ2-7 better matches the DNA end. This CDR3 has 15 amino acids. Germline V gives CDR1 SGHRS, CDR2 YFSETQ. CDR3 DNA: TGCGCCAGCAGCTTGGGAGGGGCAGCTACCTACGAGCAGTACTTC. It yields the protein CASSLGGAATYEQYF.

The V and J genes are TRBV28 and TRBJ2-5; D is unclear. There are 15 residues in the CDR3. V lost 5 bases and J 1 base, leaving 14 bases between the germline ends. Germline CDR1 MDHEN, CDR2 SYDVKM. The CDR3 protein is CASSQRGGPQETQYF. The CDR3 nucleotides are TGTGCCAGCAGTCAACGAGGCGGCCCCCAAGAGACCCAGTACTTC. The variable domain in full, completed from reference TRBV28 and TRBJ2-5, reads DVKVTQSSRYLVKRTGEKVFLECVQDMDHENMFWYRQDPGLGLRLIYFSYDVKMKEKGDIPEGYSVSREKKERFSLILESASTNQTSMYLCASSQRGGPQETQYFGPGTRLLVL.

The J gene is TRBJ2-6, the V gene TRBV5-1; the D is unclear. Germline V CDR1 and CDR2: SGHRS, YFSETQ. The CDR3 is made up of 16 amino acids. Trimming left V 0 bases short and J 0 bases short, with 7 bases between. The CDR3 DNA sequence: TGCGCCAGCAGCTTGGACGGAGACTCTGGGGCCAACGTCCTGACTTTC. Translated: CASSLDGDSGANVLTF.